Below, 20 T cell receptor beta chains from the same sample are listed, as sequenced in a study of regulatory T cells in long-lasting Graves disease. Time point denoted: newly diagnosed GD, antithyroid drugs for less than 3 months. The TCR library was made from RNA extracted from PBMCs. HTBI primers from iRepertoire and Arm-PCR of CDR3 regions yielded the TCR beta libraries. Via MiXCR, TCRdb re-called the multiplex PCR reads, giving one row per CDR3 protein. Altogether some 340,000 distinct CDR3 sequences are present, roughly 10% being singletons, with the ten largest covering approximately 19%. The same sample was also studied in work on T cells in Graves' hyperthyroidism and ophthalmopathy.

The sample consisted of peripheral blood mononuclear cells (PBMCs), taken at new diagnosis, from a patient treated with antithyroid drugs. These receptors all come from a woman between 18 and 29 years old with Graves disease.

The chain employs TRBV24-1 and TRBJ2-1, with D possibly TRBD2 on 7 matching bases. This CDR3 comprises 17 residues. The V end was cut by 5 bases, the J end by 5 bases, with 21 bases between. Looked up from germline, CDR1 is KGHDR and CDR2 is SFDVKD. The CDR3 reads CATSAGVVGGPDNEQFF. CDR3 DNA: TGTGCCACCAGTGCAGGGGTAGTGGGAGGGCCCGACAATGAGCAGTTCTTC.

In its sample, this clonotype was seen many times. V gene TRBV28 combines with J gene TRBJ1-4; 11 nucleotides line up with TRBD1. CDR1 MDHEN and CDR2 SYDVKM come from the germline V gene. The CDR3 has 18 amino acids. The trim removed 5 bases at V and 6 bases at J, leaving 14 bases unmatched. CDR3 bases: TGTGCCAGCAGTCCTTATGACTGGACAGGGGGCCCTCATGAAAAACTGTTTTTT. Encoded protein: CASSPYDWTGGPHEKLFF.

This clonotype was observed a handful of times. The rearrangement uses TRBV11-2 and TRBJ2-2; weak D call: TRBD1 (5 bases). The CDR3 has 15 amino acids. The V and J ends lost 3 bases and 2 bases respectively, with 10 bases between them. Germline-derived CDR1 and CDR2 are SGHAT and FQNNGV. The CDR3 DNA sequence: TGTGCCAGCAGCTTCAGGGTGCCCAACACCGGGGAGCTGTTTTTT. Translation gives CASSFRVPNTGELFF.

This clonotype was counted many times. The CDR3, as DNA: TGCAGTGCTAACCGAGCGGCCGCGGGACAGCCCCAGCATTTT. This gives the protein CSANRAAAGQPQHF. V and J are TRBV20-1 and TRBJ1-5; D is unresolved. V lost 4 bases and J 7 bases, leaving 17 bases between the germline ends. Looked up from germline, CDR1 is DFQATT and CDR2 is SNEGSKA (reference sequence). The CDR3 length is 14 residues.

Ten or more counts support this clonotype. CDR3 residues: CASSFVRGRSLNTEAFF. Written as DNA, the CDR3 is TGTGCCAGCAGTTTCGTCAGGGGGCGTAGTTTGAACACTGAAGCTTTCTTT. The V gene is TRBV28, the J gene TRBJ1-1; TRBD1 matches at 8 bases. From germline, CDR1 is MDHEN and CDR2 SYDVKM. Losses at the gene ends were 3 bases for V and 0 bases for J; bases not matched to a gene: 9. The CDR3 covers 17 residues.

The V call is TRBV6-2 or TRBV6-3, the J call TRBJ2-3, with a tentative D call TRBD2 (5 bases). The CDR3 is 15 amino acids. CDR1 is MNHEY and CDR2 is SVGEGT in the germline V gene. With 0 bases removed from V and 1 base from J, the gap between germline ends came to 8 bases. In nucleotides, the CDR3 is TGTGCCAGCAGTTACTCGATGGAGGGCACAGATACGCAGTATTTT. It codes for CASSYSMEGTDTQYF.

This clonotype came up many times. J is TRBJ2-2 and V is TRBV11-2, with D possibly being TRBD2 (6 bases). The germline V and J ends were trimmed by 5 bases and 3 bases, with 16 bases remaining between them. The CDR3 spans 16 residues. Per the germline V gene, CDR1 is SGHAT and CDR2 is FQNNGV. The CDR3 sequence: CASSPSYGTYTGELFF. CDR3 bases: TGTGCCAGCAGCCCGAGCTATGGGACTTACACCGGGGAGCTGTTTTTT.

This clonotype was detected a few times. The V gene is TRBV20-1, the J gene TRBJ2-1; TRBD2 matches at 9 bases. V dropped 5 bases and J dropped 8; count of bases not matched to a gene: 19. This CDR3 has 17 amino acids. CDR1 is DFQATT, CDR2 SNEGSKA, per germline (reference sequence). The CDR3 here is CSADPGLAYYLRDEQFF. The CDR3 region has the DNA TGCAGTGCTGACCCGGGACTAGCCTATTATCTGCGGGATGAGCAGTTCTTC.

The J gene is TRBJ1-2, the V gene TRBV7-2; D unresolved. Germline CDR1 SGHTA, CDR2 FQGNSA. The CDR3 runs 13 residues. Between the trimmed V and J ends, which lost 5 bases and 7 bases, there was a span of 14 bases. Here the CDR3 reads CASSIVGWAGYTF. The DNA of the CDR3 is TGTGCCAGCAGCATAGTGGGGTGGGCTGGCTACACCTTC.

This clonotype was found a few times. The chain joins TRBV27 to TRBJ2-7; D might be TRBD2 (6 bases). The V and J ends lost 0 bases and 0 bases respectively, with 9 bases between them. This CDR3 contains 15 residues. Germline V gene data show CDR1 as MNHEY and CDR2 as SMNVEV (reference sequence). The CDR3 DNA follows: TGTGCCAGCAGTTTATCGATCGGGAGCTCCTACGAGCAGTACTTC. It specifies CASSLSIGSSYEQYF.

As regards this clonotype: This may be a read error: a much more frequent sequence differs by one nucleotide. The chain employs TRBV6-5 and TRBJ1-4; 8 nucleotides agree with TRBD1. V trimming: 6 bases; J trimming: 10 bases; junction bases outside the gene matches: 13. The CDR3 length is 15 residues. Germline values: CDR1 MNHEY, CDR2 SVGAGI. The CDR3 DNA sequence: TGTGCCAGCAGCTACGCCAGGGGGCGGGTAGGAAAACTGTTTTTT. Protein: CASSYARGRVGKLFF.

This clonotype has ten or more counts. V gene TRBV2 combines with J gene TRBJ2-1; 15 nucleotides agree with TRBD2. CDR3 length: 15 amino acids. After removal of 7 bases from V and 7 bases from J, the junction contained 5 bases not matched to a gene. Germline V CDR1 and CDR2: SNHLY, FYNNEI. The CDR3 sequence is CASMRTSGGANEQFF. The CDR3 DNA follows: TGTGCCAGCATGAGGACTAGCGGGGGGGCGAATGAGCAGTTCTTC.

The chain uses TRBV29-1 and TRBJ2-3, with 12 nucleotides matching TRBD2. From germline, CDR1 is SQVTM and CDR2 ANQGSEA. CDR3 length: 15 amino acids. The V segment lost 6 bases and the J segment 3 bases; nucleotides outside the gene matches: 7. As DNA, the CDR3 is TGCAGCGTCCCCCAGACTAGCGGGAGTACAGATACGCAGTATTTT. Translation: CSVPQTSGSTDTQYF.

Regarding this clonotype: With a much larger clone just one base away, this may be a read error. The conserved phenylalanine or tryptophan normally closing the CDR3 is absent here, so this likely arose from a read error. The chain recombines TRBV12-3 or TRBV12-4 with TRBJ1-1; D is ambiguous. Trimming stripped 7 bases from V and 1 base from J, with 10 bases between. CDR3 length: 13 residues. The CDR3 bases are TGTGCCAGCACCATTCAAACGAACACTGAAGCTTTCCTT. It codes for CASTIQTNTEAFL.

This clonotype has at least ten counts. V is TRBV9 and J is TRBJ2-3; no clear D gene. The CDR3 runs 15 residues. Germline lookup yields CDR1 SGDLS and CDR2 YYNGEE. V shed 2 bases and J shed 7 bases, with 17 bases lying between them. CDR3 coding DNA: TGTGCCAGCAGCGTCCAGGACGAACGACTGAATACGCAGTATTTT. It specifies CASSVQDERLNTQYF.

At least ten counts were recorded for this clonotype. The rearrangement joins TRBV4-1 to TRBJ1-2; 8 bases match TRBD1. Trimming at V came to 2 bases and at J to 8 bases, leaving 7 bases not matched to a gene. The germline V gene encodes CDR1 MGHRA and CDR2 YSYEKL. This CDR3 has 14 residues. CDR3 sequence: CASSQMTGVGGYTF. In nucleotides, the CDR3 is TGCGCCAGCAGCCAAATGACAGGGGTTGGGGGCTACACCTTC.

This clonotype was seen at least ten times. The junction departs from the called germline gene at one end, perhaps through a read error. V is TRBV7-7 and J is TRBJ2-5; 10 positions agree with TRBD2. Germline V gives CDR1 SSHAT, CDR2 FNYEAQ (reference sequence). This CDR3 comprises 15 residues. As DNA, the CDR3 is TGTGCTAGCAGCCCGATATCTAGCGGGGGTTGGACCCAGTACTTC. Its translation is CASSPISSGGWTQYF. The full variable domain, rest sourced from reference TRBV7-7 and TRBJ2-5, is GAGVSQSPRYKVTKRGQDVTLRCDPISSHATLYWYQQALGQGPEFLTYFNYEAQPDKSGLPSDRFSAERPEGSISTLTIQRTEQRDSAMYRCASSPISSGGWTQYFGPGTRLLVL.

In this sample, this clonotype turned up once. The genes are TRBV19 and TRBJ2-1; D might be TRBD1 (5 bases). The CDR3 loop spans 14 amino acids. Per germline, CDR1 LNHDA and CDR2 SQIVND (reference sequence). Trimming cost V 7 bases and J 4 bases, with 14 bases left between them. The DNA for the CDR3 is TGTGCCAGTAACCAGGGTGTTAAATACAATGAGCAGTTCTTC. Its translation is CASNQGVKYNEQFF.

This clonotype was observed many times. This chain joins TRBV2 and TRBJ1-2, with a possible D match to TRBD1 (5 bases). Germline V CDR1 and CDR2: SNHLY, FYNNEI. Trimming cost V 4 bases and J 6 bases, with 9 bases left between them. The CDR3 loop spans 12 amino acids. CDR3 bases: TGTGCCAGCAGTGTAGGGGCGGATGGCTACACCTTC. It codes for CASSVGADGYTF.

This clonotype showed up many times. The chain uses TRBV6-1 and TRBJ2-1; 7 positions match TRBD2. This CDR3 region has 18 residues. The trim removed 5 bases at V and 9 bases at J, leaving 22 bases unmatched. Germline V lookup: CDR1 MNHNS, CDR2 SASEGT. The CDR3 nucleotides read TGTGCCAGCAGTCACGCCTCTGAAAAGGGTGCCGGGGGGATTGAGCAGTTCTTC. This sequence encodes CASSHASEKGAGGIEQFF.